The clone carrying this T cell receptor beta chain was observed at least ten times. The CDR3 has 13 amino acids. V was clipped by 4 bases and J by 1 base, with 10 bases between them. Germline CDR1 reads SQVTM; CDR2 reads ANQGSEA. This specimen belongs to a study of response to subunit inactivated influenza vaccine. TCRdb re-called the RT-PCR reads through MiXCR, storing one row per CDR3 protein. In the table there are around 850,000 distinct CDR3 sequences, 18% of which are singletons. Sample: PBMCs from blood, taken 5 days after vaccination. The receptor was isolated from a man between 45 and 60 years old who received an inactivated influenza vaccine. The chain joins TRBV29-1 to TRBJ1-1; D may be TRBD1 (6 bases). The CDR3 sequence is CSVAAGANTEAFF. CDR3 nucleotides: TGCAGCGTTGCTGCAGGGGCGAACACTGAAGCTTTCTTT.